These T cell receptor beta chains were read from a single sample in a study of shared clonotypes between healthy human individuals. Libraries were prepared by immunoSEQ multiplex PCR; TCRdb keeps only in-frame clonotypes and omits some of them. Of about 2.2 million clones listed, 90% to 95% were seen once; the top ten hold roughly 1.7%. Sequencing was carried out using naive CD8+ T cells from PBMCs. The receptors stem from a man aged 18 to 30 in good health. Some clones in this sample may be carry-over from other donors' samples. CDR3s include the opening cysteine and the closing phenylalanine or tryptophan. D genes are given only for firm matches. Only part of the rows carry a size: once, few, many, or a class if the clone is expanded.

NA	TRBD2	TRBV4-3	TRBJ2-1	TGCGCCAGCAGCCAAGGAGCGGGAGTATACAATGAGCAGTTCTTC	CASSQGAGVYNEQFF
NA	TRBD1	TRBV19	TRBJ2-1	TGTGCCAGTCGGACAGGGGCTAATGAGCAGTTCTTC	CASRTGANEQFF
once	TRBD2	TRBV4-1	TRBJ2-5	TGCGCCAGCAGCCAAGCATCTGCGGGGGGAGAGACCCAGTACTTC	CASSQASAGGETQYF
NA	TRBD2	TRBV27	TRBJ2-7	TGTGCCAGCAGTAGCGGACTAGCGGGAACCTACGAGCAGTACTTC	CASSSGLAGTYEQYF
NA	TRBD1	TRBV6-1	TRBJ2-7	TGTGCCAGCAGTGAAGCGCCTGGGACAGCCTACGAGCAGTACTTC	CASSEAPGTAYEQYF
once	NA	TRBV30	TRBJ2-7	TGTGCCTGGAGTGTCCCTCTGACCCTCTACGAGCAGTACTTC	CAWSVPLTLYEQYF
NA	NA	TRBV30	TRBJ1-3	TGTGCCTGGAGTCATGACAGTAGCTCTGGAAACACCATATATTTT	CAWSHDSSSGNTIYF
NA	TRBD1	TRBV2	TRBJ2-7	TGTGCCAGCAGCGACAGGGGCTACGAGCAGTACTTC	CASSDRGYEQYF
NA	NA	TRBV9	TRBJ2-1	TGTGCCAGCAGCGTAGCTAGGTTTGGGAGCTGGAATGAGCAGTTCTTC	CASSVARFGSWNEQFF
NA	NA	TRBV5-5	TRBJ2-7	TGTGCCAGCAGCCTGGCGACAAACTCCTACGAGCAGTACTTC	CASSLATNSYEQYF
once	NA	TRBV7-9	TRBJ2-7	TGTGCCAGCAGGATTGGGGGCAGGGACGAGCAGTACTTC	CASRIGGRDEQYF
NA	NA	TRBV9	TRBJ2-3	TGTGCCAGCAGCGTGAGTTCGGGAAGCACAGATACGCAGTATTTT	CASSVSSGSTDTQYF
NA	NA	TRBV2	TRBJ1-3	TGTGCCAGCAGGGTAGGAATCTACTCTGGAAACACCATATATTTT	CASRVGIYSGNTIYF
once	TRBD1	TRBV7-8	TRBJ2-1	TGTGCCAGCAGCGATCGGGACAGGGAAAGGGATGAGCAGTTCTTC	CASSDRDRERDEQFF
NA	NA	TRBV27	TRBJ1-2	TGTGCCAGCAGGGTTACAGGCAGTGGGCTCTATGGCTACACCTTC	CASRVTGSGLYGYTF